Presented here are 20 T cell receptor beta chains from one specimen sequenced in a study of control samples from healthy donors and cancer patients. Some clones are missing from TCRdb's copy, which holds only in-frame ones; the method was immunoSEQ multiplex PCR. This sample yields about 7,400 clones, of which roughly 84% are seen a single time; 28% belongs to the top ten. The specimen sequenced was PBMCs. These receptors were obtained from a man in his 70s with lung cancer.

The chain couples TRBV9 to TRBJ2-5; 10 bases align to TRBD2. The J segment lost 5 bases and the V segment lost 0 bases, leaving 10 bases of the junction unmatched. The CDR3 has 17 residues. The V gene's germline CDR1 is SGDLS and CDR2 YYNGEE. CDR3 sequence reads: CASSVEGSGRFTETQYF. The CDR3 DNA follows: TGTGCCAGCAGCGTAGAAGGTAGCGGGAGGTTTACGGAGACCCAGTACTTC. The whole variable domain, filled in from reference TRBV9 and TRBJ2-5, reads DSGVTQTPKHLITATGQRVTLRCSPRSGDLSVYWYQQSLDQGLQFLIQYYNGEERAKGNILERFSAQQFPDLHSELNLSSLELGDSALYFCASSVEGSGRFTETQYFGPGTRLLVL.

V usage is TRBV24-1 and J usage is TRBJ2-4, with 7 positions matching TRBD1. CDR1 is KGHDR and CDR2 is SFDVKD in the germline V gene. Unmatched junction bases numbered 6, after V lost 10 bases and J lost 4 bases. This CDR3 is built from 13 residues. Written as DNA, the CDR3 is TGTGCCACAGAGGGGGCCGATAAAAACATTCAGTACTTC. This encodes CATEGADKNIQYF.

V is TRBV18 and J is TRBJ2-2; D gene unclear. Germline V CDR1 and CDR2: KGHSH, LQKENI. This CDR3 has 15 amino acids. Trimming cost V 1 base and J 0 bases, with 6 bases left between them. CDR3 in amino acids: CASSPQASNTGELFF. The CDR3 region has the DNA TGTGCCAGCTCACCACAAGCTTCGAACACCGGGGAGCTGTTTTTT.

The CDR3 DNA reads TGTGCCAGCAGTGCGCTAAGGGCCAGCTCCTACGAGCAGTACTTC. Its protein product is CASSALRASSYEQYF. This chain connects TRBV27 to TRBJ2-7; D is uncertain. There are 15 residues in the CDR3. V was pared by 5 bases and J by 0 bases, with 14 bases between. In germline, CDR1 is MNHEY, CDR2 SMNVEV (reference sequence).

V gene TRBV30 combines with J gene TRBJ1-5; no reliable D call. Germline V CDR1 and CDR2: GTSNPN, SVGIG (reference sequence). CDR3 length equals 12 residues. Trimming cost V 2 bases and J 5 bases, with 7 bases left between them. For the CDR3, the DNA is TGTGCCTGGAGTCAGAGTCATCAGCCCCAGCATTTT. Encoded protein: CAWSQSHQPQHF. Supplemented by reference TRBV30 and TRBJ1-5, the full variable domain reads SQTIHQWPATLVQPVGSPLSLECTVEGTSNPNLYWYRQAAGRGLQLLFYSVGIGQISSEVPQNLSASRPQDRQFILSSKKLLLSDSGFYLCAWSQSHQPQHFGDGTRLSIL.

In nucleotides, the CDR3 is TGTGCCAGCAGCCAAGACGCGACCTCCTATAATTCACCCCTCCACTTT. It specifies CASSQDATSYNSPLHF. The rearrangement links TRBV3-1 (or the pseudogene TRBV3-2) to TRBJ1-6; D is unclear. Germline V gene lookup returns CDR1 LGHDT and CDR2 YNNKEL (reference sequence). This CDR3 contains 16 residues. V lost 0 bases, J lost 0 bases, and 6 bases lay in between.

This rearrangement joins TRBV2 to TRBJ2-1; D is perhaps TRBD1 (6 bases). Germline CDR1 reads SNHLY; CDR2 reads FYNNEI. This CDR3 contains 14 residues. The V gene lost 6 bases and the J gene lost 5 bases, with 14 bases spanning the gap. Here the CDR3 reads CASRGRGQDNEQFF. DNA of the CDR3: TGTGCCAGCAGGGGCAGGGGCCAAGACAATGAGCAGTTCTTC.

This clone is categorized as large. The chain links TRBV28 to TRBJ2-5; a possible D gene is TRBD1 (6 bases). CDR3 length equals 13 residues. Germline assignment: CDR1 MDHEN and CDR2 SYDVKM. V lost 5 bases and J lost 5, with 12 bases in between. CDR3 residues: CASSPGTTETQYF. As DNA, the CDR3 is TGTGCCAGCAGTCCCGGGACAACGGAGACCCAGTACTTC.

The rearrangement joins TRBV7-2 to TRBJ1-1, with D tentatively TRBD1 (6 bases). The V end was cut by 4 bases, the J end by 1 base, with 10 bases between. The length of the CDR3 is 14 residues. Germline CDR1 reads SGHTA; CDR2 reads FQGNSA. CDR3 sequence: CASSSPDRNTEAFF. The CDR3 DNA reads TGTGCCAGCAGCTCTCCGGACAGGAACACTGAAGCTTTCTTT. Full variable domain (remainder filled in from reference TRBV7-2 and TRBJ1-1): GAGVSQSPSNKVTEKGKDVELRCDPISGHTALYWYRQSLGQGLEFLIYFQGNSAPDKSGLPSDRFSAERTGGSVSTLTIQRTQQEDSAVYLCASSSPDRNTEAFFGQGTRLTVV.

V and J are TRBV5-1 and TRBJ1-4; TRBD1 aligns across 7 bases. The germline V gene encodes CDR1 SGHRS and CDR2 YFSETQ. The CDR3 is 12 residues long. V trimming: 4 bases; J trimming: 7 bases; junction bases outside the gene matches: 1. The CDR3 sequence: CASSGDSEKLFF. For the CDR3, the DNA is TGCGCCAGCAGCGGGGACAGTGAAAAACTGTTTTTT.

The J gene is TRBJ2-6, the V gene TRBV19; weak D call: TRBD2 (6 bases). This CDR3 is 15 amino acids long. The germline V and J ends were trimmed by 7 bases and 3 bases, with 13 bases remaining between them. Germline CDR1 and CDR2: LNHDA and SQIVND (reference sequence). CDR3: CASKVGGDGANVLTF. The CDR3 DNA follows: TGTGCCAGTAAGGTCGGAGGGGATGGGGCCAACGTCCTGACTTTC.

The J gene is TRBJ2-2, the V gene TRBV30; D unclear. CDR3 length equals 11 residues. Germline values: CDR1 GTSNPN, CDR2 SVGIG (reference sequence). The ends were cut back, 5 bases at V and 8 bases at J, with 9 bases in the middle. CDR3 sequence (DNA): TGTGCCTGGCACCTAGGGGGGGAGCTGTTTTTT. Translated, it gives CAWHLGGELFF.

V and J are TRBV28 and TRBJ2-7, with D perhaps being TRBD1 or TRBD2 (6 bases each). The CDR3 is made up of 15 amino acids. The germline gives CDR1 MDHEN, CDR2 SYDVKM. V lost 2 bases and J lost 0, with 11 bases in between. CDR3 region: CASSLARGVSYEQYF. The CDR3 DNA is TGTGCCAGCAGTTTAGCTAGGGGGGTCTCCTACGAGCAGTACTTC.

The CDR3 loop is CASRGNYGYTF. The CDR3 coding sequence is TGTGCCAGCAGGGGTAACTATGGCTACACCTTC. This chain uses TRBV27 with TRBJ1-2; D is unresolved. Germline values: CDR1 MNHEY, CDR2 SMNVEV (reference sequence). This CDR3 has 11 residues. V lost 6 bases to trimming and J lost 1 base, with 3 bases between them.

This sequence joins TRBV12-3 or TRBV12-4 and TRBJ2-7; D is unresolved. CDR3 length equals 11 residues. The V and J ends lost 5 bases and 5 bases respectively, with 7 bases between them. CDR3: CASSERNEQYF. CDR3 coding DNA: TGTGCCAGCAGTGAACGGAACGAGCAGTACTTC.

In nucleotides, the CDR3 is TGTGCCAGCAGCGTAGACGGGGTATCTGGAAACACCATATATTTT. Amino acid sequence: CASSVDGVSGNTIYF. The chain combines TRBV9 with TRBJ1-3; D is ambiguous. The CDR3 has 15 residues. CDR1 and CDR2 (germline): SGDLS, YYNGEE. The V and J ends lost 0 bases and 1 base respectively, with 8 bases between them.

This chain uses TRBV28 with TRBJ2-7; D remains ambiguous. Germline values: CDR1 MDHEN, CDR2 SYDVKM. This CDR3 is 15 amino acids long. V was shortened by 7 bases and J by 0 bases, with 16 bases between the two germline ends. The CDR3 loop is CASTREDDSSYEQYF. The CDR3 bases are TGTGCCAGCACTCGAGAGGATGATAGCTCCTACGAGCAGTACTTC.

The gene calls are TRBV18 and TRBJ1-2; the match to TRBD1 covers 7 bases. V shed 3 bases and J 2 bases; nucleotides not matched to a gene: 6. The germline V gene has CDR1 KGHSH and CDR2 LQKENI. The CDR3 has 15 amino acids. DNA for the CDR3: TGTGCCAGCTCACCCAGGGGGGGCGCGAACTATGGCTACACCTTC. This translates into CASSPRGGANYGYTF.

The gene calls are TRBV5-4 and TRBJ2-5; 7 nucleotides align to TRBD1. Germline V gene lookup returns CDR1 SGHNT and CDR2 YYREEE (reference sequence). The ends lost 1 base at V and 1 base at J; junction bases unmatched: 1. The CDR3 totals 14 residues. The CDR3 region is CASSLRQGQETQYF. CDR3 DNA sequence: TGTGCCAGCAGCTTGCGACAGGGCCAAGAGACCCAGTACTTC.

The genes are TRBV3-1 (or the pseudogene TRBV3-2) and TRBJ1-1; TRBD1 might be the D (5 bases). V shed 3 bases and J shed 8 bases, with 7 bases lying between them. Germline V gives CDR1 LGHDT, CDR2 YNNKEL (reference sequence). The CDR3 loop spans 11 amino acids. CDR3 protein: CASSQGPEAFF. DNA for the CDR3: TGTGCCAGCAGCCAGGGACCAGAAGCTTTCTTT.